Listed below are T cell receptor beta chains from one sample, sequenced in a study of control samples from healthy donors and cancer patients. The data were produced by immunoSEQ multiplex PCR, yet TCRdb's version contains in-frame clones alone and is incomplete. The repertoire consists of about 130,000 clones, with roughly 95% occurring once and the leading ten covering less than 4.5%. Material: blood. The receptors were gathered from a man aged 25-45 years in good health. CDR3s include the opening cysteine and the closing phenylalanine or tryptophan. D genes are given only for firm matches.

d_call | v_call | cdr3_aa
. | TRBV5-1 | CASSLTAADEQYF
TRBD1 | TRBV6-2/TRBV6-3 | CASSYWTGESSYEQYF
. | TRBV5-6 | CASSLGRLYGYTF
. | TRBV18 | CASSPRLAADSGNTIYF
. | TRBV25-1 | CASRGHATNEKLFF
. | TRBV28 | CASSLYVGGRDSGAFF
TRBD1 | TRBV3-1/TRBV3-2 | CASSPTGAVEEKLFF
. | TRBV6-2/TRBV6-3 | CASSYTGTYGYTF
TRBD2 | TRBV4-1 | CASSRGTSDQETQYF
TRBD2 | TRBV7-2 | CASSLVGLAGDGTQYF
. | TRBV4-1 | CASSQDGGAGNSPLHF
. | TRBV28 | CASSLFSTGANSPLHF
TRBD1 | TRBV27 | CASSPGGGIYTF
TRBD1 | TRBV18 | CASSPRTGDNSPLHF
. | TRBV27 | CASSRSGGLGAGNTIYF
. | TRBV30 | CAWSGTESKYEQYF
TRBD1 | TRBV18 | CASSPGTGNYEQYF
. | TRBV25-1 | CASSRDSGYTQYF
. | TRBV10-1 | CASSEDPGARETFF
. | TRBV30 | CAWSVGMNTEAFF
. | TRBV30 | CAWSVRMGFYEQYF
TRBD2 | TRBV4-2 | CASSFPSIAGGTNTGELFF
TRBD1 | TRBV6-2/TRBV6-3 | CASSSNRGRGTSGNTEAFF
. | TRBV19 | CASSIDFWRPEAFF
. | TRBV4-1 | CASSQDPRQGEKLFF
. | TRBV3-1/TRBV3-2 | CASSQDVYEQYF
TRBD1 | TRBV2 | CASSTPQGTARETQYF
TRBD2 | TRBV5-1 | CASSGGLAGISYEQYF
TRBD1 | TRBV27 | CASSLSTGVTEAFF
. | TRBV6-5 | CASRSLGGAFF
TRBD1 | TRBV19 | CASSGDRGFEKLFF
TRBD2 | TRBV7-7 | CASSLTRSGGAGEQFF
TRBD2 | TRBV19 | CASSQTSGPYNEQFF
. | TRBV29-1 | CSVEDPTPLVAGQAFF
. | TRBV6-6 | CASSYGFGASTDTQYF
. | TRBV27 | CASSQGPGQGNEQFF
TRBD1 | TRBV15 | CATSRTRTGGYEQYF
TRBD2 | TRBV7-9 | CASSLAGLAGGPDEQFF
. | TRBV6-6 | CASSYSRTAANYGYTF
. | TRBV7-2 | CASSLGQSANYGYTF